The clone carrying this T cell receptor (beta chain) came up many times. The antigen remains undetermined. This specimen comes from a study of CD8 T cells in ankylosing spondylitis. Notes on the study in general: Within matched ankylosing spondylitis synovial fluid, disease-linked clones were reportedly significantly enriched. In ankylosing spondylitis blood, a motif of roughly eight highly homologous TCR beta variants appeared characteristic.

TCRdb re-called the 5' RACE reads through MiXCR, storing one row per CDR3 protein. This sample has around 150,000 distinct CDR3 sequences, with under 55% found just once. The CDR3 sequence is 16 residues long. Germline V lookup: CDR1 LGHNA, CDR2 YSLEER. Between the trimmed V and J ends, which lost 0 bases and 2 bases, there was a span of 12 bases. This TCR came from a male donor with ankylosing spondylitis. The chain recombines TRBV4-3 with TRBJ2-3; perhaps TRBD2 as D (5 bases). Source material: synovial fluid, either unsorted or a sorted T cell fraction (not recorded which). CDR3 sequence (DNA): TGCGCCAGCAGCCAAGATATAGCTAGCCCCACAGATACGCAGTATTTT. Its protein is CASSQDIASPTDTQYF.